This TCR beta chain came from a study of blood T cell repertoires in COVID-19 (dated by TCRdb to about 2020). Regarding the complete study: Samples covering the acute and convalescent phases of COVID-19 were provided by collaborators in the United States, Italy and Spain. Deeply sampled blood TCRbeta repertoires from subjects exposed to, actively infected with, or recovered from COVID-19 were included in the dataset. The prospective study material was composed of cDNA or gDNA derived from T cells, B-cell-depleted T cells, or PBMCs. The repertoires were released in a freely available public database intended as a resource for research on the immune response to SARS-CoV-2. The sample metadata nearly always contained a de-identified subject ID, COVID-19 status, age in years and sex. Samples came from the ongoing ImmuneRACE study (first 160 participants) plus 1,254 subjects from 6 global collaborators. Where HLA class I and class II types were available, the types were taken from metadata supplied by the sample provider, not from assay-based typing.

The immunoSEQ Assay, a bias-controlled multiplex PCR, was used to amplify TCRbeta CDR3 regions from genomic DNA. The original methods were these. The number of nucleated cells in each sample was estimated from the amplification of reference gene primers within the assay. To quantify the absolute abundance of each unique TCRbeta CDR3 rearrangement, sequence reads were collapsed and filtered. For each sample, productive Simpson clonality was calculated as the square root of Simpson's diversity index across productive rearrangements. As stored in TCRdb, this immuneACCESS dataset retains in-frame rearrangements with V and J assigned. A fraction of the clones does not appear; measured against another copy, unresolved V genes explain less than half of the discrepancy, and the remainder lacks a known reason. V and J calls plus clone size are reproduced from that table; the DNA served to infer D and trimming. This sample has about 140,000 clones in its table, and 80% to 85% of those were observed once. Around 8% of the sample is taken by the ten largest.

Whole blood was collected in K2EDTA tubes by collaborating institutions according to the institutions' own protocols. For TCRbeta analysis, collaborator samples were shipped as frozen whole blood, as isolated PBMCs, or as DNA extracted from either sample type. Paper-wide results and their limitations: How much clinical and demographic metadata was included differed by source and by participant, and the metadata was provided uncurated.

The count of this clone is one. Its binding antigen is unknown. No base-level quality is on record; no much larger clone is a single base apart. The germline V gene gives CDR1 as SGHRS and CDR2 as YFSETQ. Trimming costs V 3 bases and J 1 base, and their ends lie 16 bases apart. Including cysteine and phenylalanine, the CDR3 has 16 amino acids. Here the CDR3 DNA is all that survives: 48 bases in frame from base 1. The source is a human donor in a cohort sampled during active COVID-19. Sequenced: peripheral blood. The V gene is TRBV5-1 and the J gene is TRBJ1-1; the D segment cannot be called with confidence. Read as DNA, the sequence is TGCGCCAGCAGCTCGATGTCTGGGCGTTCGAACACTGAAGCTTTCTTT. It translates to CASSSMSGRSNTEAFF.